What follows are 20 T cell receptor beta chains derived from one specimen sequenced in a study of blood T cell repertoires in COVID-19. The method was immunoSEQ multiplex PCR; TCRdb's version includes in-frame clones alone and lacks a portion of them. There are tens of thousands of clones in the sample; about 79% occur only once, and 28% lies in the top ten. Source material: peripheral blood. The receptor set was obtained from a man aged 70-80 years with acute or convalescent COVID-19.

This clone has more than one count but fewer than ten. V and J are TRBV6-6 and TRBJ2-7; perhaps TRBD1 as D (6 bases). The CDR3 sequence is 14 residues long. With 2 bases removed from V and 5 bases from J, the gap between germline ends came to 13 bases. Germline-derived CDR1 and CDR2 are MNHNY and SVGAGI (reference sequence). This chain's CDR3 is CASSYRQVSDEQYF. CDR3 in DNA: TGTGCCAGCAGTTACCGACAGGTATCCGACGAGCAGTACTTC.

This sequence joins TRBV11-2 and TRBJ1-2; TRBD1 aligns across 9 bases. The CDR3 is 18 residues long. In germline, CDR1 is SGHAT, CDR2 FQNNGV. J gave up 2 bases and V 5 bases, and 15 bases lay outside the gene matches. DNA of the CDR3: TGTGCCAGCAGCCACTTACAGGGGGCTCGGTTAAGAAACTATGGCTACACCTTC. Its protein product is CASSHLQGARLRNYGYTF. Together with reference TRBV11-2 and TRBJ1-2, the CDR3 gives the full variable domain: EAGVAQSPRYKIIEKRQSVAFWCNPISGHATLYWYQQILGQGPKLLIQFQNNGVVDDSQLPKDRFSAERLKGVDSTLKIQPAKLEDSAVYLCASSHLQGARLRNYGYTFGSGTRLTVV.

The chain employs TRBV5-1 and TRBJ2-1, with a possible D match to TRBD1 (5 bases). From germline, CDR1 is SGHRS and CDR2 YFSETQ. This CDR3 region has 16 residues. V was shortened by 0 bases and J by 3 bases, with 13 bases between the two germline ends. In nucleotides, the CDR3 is TGCGCCAGCAGCTTGGATCAGGCAGGGAACTACAATGAGCAGTTCTTC. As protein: CASSLDQAGNYNEQFF.

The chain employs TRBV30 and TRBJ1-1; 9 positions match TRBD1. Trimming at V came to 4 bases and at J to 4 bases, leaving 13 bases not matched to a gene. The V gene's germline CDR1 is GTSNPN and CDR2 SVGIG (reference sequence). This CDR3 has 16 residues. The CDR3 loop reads CAWITPGQGLGTEAFF. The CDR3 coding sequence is TGTGCCTGGATAACCCCCGGACAGGGGTTGGGCACTGAAGCTTTCTTT.

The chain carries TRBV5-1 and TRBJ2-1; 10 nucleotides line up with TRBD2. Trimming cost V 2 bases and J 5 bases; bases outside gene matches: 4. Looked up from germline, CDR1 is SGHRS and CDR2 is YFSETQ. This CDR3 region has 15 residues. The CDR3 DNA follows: TGCGCCAGCAGCTTTACTAGCGGGACCCACAATGAGCAGTTCTTC. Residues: CASSFTSGTHNEQFF. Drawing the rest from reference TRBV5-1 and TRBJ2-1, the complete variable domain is KAGVTQTPRYLIKTRGQQVTLSCSPISGHRSVSWYQQTPGQGLQFLFEYFSETQRNKGNFPGRFSGRQFSNSRSEMNVSTLELGDSALYLCASSFTSGTHNEQFFGPGTRLTVL.

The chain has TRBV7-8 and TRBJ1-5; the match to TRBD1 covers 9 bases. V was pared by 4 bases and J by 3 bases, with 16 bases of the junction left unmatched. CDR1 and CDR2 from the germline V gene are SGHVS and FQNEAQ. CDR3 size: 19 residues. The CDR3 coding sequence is TGTGCCAGCAGCTCAAGAGAAACAGGGGGCTCTAGGCTCAATCAGCCCCAGCATTTT. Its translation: CASSSRETGGSRLNQPQHF.

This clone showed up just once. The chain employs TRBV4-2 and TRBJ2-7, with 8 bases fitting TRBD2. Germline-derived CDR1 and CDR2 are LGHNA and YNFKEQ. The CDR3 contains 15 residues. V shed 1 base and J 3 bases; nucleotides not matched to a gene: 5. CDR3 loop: CASSQGAGALYEQYF. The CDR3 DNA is TGTGCCAGCAGCCAAGGAGCGGGAGCCCTCTACGAGCAGTACTTC.

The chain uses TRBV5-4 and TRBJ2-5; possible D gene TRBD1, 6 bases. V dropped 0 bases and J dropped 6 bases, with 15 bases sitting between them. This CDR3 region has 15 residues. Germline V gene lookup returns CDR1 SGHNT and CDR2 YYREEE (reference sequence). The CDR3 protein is CASSLAAGQGKTQYF. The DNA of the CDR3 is TGTGCCAGCAGCTTGGCGGCAGGGCAGGGGAAGACCCAGTACTTC.

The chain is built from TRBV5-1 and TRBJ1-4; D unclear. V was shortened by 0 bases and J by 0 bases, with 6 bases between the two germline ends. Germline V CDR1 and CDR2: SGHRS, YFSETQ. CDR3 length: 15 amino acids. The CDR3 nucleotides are TGCGCCAGCAGCTTGGCCAGTGCAACTAATGAAAAACTGTTTTTT. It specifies CASSLASATNEKLFF.

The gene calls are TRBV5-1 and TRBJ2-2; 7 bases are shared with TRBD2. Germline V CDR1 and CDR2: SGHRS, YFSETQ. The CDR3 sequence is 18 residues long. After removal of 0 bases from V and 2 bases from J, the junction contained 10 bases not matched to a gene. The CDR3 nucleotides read TGCGCCAGCAGCTTGGTGGCGAGCGGGACTGGAAACACCGGGGAGCTGTTTTTT. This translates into CASSLVASGTGNTGELFF.

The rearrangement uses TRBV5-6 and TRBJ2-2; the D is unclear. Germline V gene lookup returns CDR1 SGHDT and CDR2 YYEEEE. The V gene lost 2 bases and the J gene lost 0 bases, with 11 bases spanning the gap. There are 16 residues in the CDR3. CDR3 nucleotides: TGTGCCAGCAGCTTAGCAGCGTTGGCGAACACCGGGGAGCTGTTTTTT. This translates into CASSLAALANTGELFF.

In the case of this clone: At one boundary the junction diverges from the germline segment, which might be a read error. CDR3 residues: CTSSSDRGSTDTQYF. The CDR3 DNA is TGTACCAGTAGCTCGGACAGGGGAAGCACAGATACGCAGTATTTT. The chain employs TRBV19 and TRBJ2-3, with 9 bases aligning to TRBD1. The CDR3 sequence is 15 residues long. Germline V gives CDR1 LNHDA, CDR2 SQIVND (reference sequence).

The CDR3 is CAWSGGTEKETQYF. The DNA of the CDR3 is TGTGCCTGGAGTGGCGGGACAGAGAAAGAGACCCAGTACTTC. The rearrangement links TRBV30 to TRBJ2-5, with D perhaps TRBD1 (7 bases). This CDR3 spans 14 amino acids. V lost 1 base, J lost 3 bases, and 12 bases lay in between. Germline V lookup: CDR1 GTSNPN, CDR2 SVGIG (reference sequence). Looking up the rest from reference TRBV30 and TRBJ2-5 gives the full variable domain: SQTIHQWPATLVQPVGSPLSLECTVEGTSNPNLYWYRQAAGRGLQLLFYSVGIGQISSEVPQNLSASRPQDRQFILSSKKLLLSDSGFYLCAWSGGTEKETQYFGPGTRLLVL.

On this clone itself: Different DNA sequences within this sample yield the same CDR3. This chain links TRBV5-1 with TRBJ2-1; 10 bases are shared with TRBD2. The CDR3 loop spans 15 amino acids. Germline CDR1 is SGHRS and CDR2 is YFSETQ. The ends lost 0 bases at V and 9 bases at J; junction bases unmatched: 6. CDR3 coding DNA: TGCGCCAGCAGCTTGGGGCTAGCGGGAGCGGGTGAGCAGTTCTTC. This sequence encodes CASSLGLAGAGEQFF.

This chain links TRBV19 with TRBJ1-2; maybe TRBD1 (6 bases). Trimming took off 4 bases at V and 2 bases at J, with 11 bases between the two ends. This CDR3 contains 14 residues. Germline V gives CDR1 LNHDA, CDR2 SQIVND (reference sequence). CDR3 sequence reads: CASSTSTGNYGYTF. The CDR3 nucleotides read TGTGCCAGTAGTACGAGTACAGGGAACTATGGCTACACCTTC.

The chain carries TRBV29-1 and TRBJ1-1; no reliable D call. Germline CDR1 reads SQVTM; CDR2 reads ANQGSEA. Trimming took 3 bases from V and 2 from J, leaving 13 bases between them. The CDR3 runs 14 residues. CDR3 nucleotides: TGCAGCGTTGATCGTGCTCACTCTAACACTGAAGCTTTCTTT. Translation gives CSVDRAHSNTEAFF. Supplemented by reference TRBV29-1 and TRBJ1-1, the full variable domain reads SAVISQKPSRDICQRGTSLTIQCQVDSQVTMMFWYRQQPGQSLTLIATANQGSEATYESGFVIDKFPISRPNLTFSTLTVSNMSPEDSSIYLCSVDRAHSNTEAFFGQGTRLTVV.

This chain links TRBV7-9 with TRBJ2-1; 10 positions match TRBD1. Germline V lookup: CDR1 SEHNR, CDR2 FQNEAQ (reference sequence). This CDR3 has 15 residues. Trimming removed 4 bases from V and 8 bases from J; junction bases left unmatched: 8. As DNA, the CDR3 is TGTGCCAGCAGCTCCGGGACAGGGGATAGGGATGAGCAGTTCTTC. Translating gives CASSSGTGDRDEQFF.

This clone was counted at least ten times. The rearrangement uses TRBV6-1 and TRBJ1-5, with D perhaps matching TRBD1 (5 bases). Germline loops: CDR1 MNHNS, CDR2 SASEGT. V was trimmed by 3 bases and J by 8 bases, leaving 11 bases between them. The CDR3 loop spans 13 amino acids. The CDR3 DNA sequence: TGTGCCAGCAGTGACAGGGAAGGCGAGCCCCAGCATTTT. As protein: CASSDREGEPQHF.

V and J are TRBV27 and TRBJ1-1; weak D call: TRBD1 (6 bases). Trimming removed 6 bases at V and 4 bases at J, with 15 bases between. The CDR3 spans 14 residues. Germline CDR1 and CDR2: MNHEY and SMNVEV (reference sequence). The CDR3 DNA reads TGTGCCAGCAGGTTTCAATCAGGGGCCACTGAAGCTTTCTTT. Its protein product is CASRFQSGATEAFF.

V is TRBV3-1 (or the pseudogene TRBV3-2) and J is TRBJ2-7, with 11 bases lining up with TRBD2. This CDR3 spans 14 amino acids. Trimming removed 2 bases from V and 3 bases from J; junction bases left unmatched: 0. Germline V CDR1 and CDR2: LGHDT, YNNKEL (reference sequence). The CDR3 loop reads CASSQTSGGYEQYF. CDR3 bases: TGTGCCAGCAGCCAAACTAGCGGGGGCTACGAGCAGTACTTC.